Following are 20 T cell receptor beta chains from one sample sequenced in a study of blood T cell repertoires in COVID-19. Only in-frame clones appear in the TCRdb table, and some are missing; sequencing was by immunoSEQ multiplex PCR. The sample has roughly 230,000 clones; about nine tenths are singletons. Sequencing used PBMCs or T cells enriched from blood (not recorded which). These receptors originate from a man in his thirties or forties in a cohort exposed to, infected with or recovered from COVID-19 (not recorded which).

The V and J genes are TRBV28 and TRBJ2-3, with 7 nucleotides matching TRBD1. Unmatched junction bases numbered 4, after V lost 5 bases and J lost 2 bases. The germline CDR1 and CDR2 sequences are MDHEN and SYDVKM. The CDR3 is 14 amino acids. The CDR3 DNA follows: TGTGCCAGCAGTAACAGGGGACACACAGATACGCAGTATTTT. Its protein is CASSNRGHTDTQYF.

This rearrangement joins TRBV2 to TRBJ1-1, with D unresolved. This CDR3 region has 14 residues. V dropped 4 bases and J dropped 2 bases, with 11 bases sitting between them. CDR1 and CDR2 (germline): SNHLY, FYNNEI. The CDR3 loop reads CASSAWEVNTEAFF. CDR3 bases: TGTGCCAGCAGTGCTTGGGAGGTTAACACTGAAGCTTTCTTT.

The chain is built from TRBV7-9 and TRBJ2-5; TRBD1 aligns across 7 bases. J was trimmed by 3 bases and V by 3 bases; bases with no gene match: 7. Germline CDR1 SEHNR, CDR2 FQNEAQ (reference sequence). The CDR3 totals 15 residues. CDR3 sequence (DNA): TGTGCCAGCAGCTTCTATTCGGGACAGAAAGAGACCCAGTACTTC. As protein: CASSFYSGQKETQYF. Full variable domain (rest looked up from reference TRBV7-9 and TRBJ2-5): DTGVSQNPRHKITKRGQNVTFRCDPISEHNRLYWYRQTLGQGPEFLTYFQNEAQLEKSRLLSDRFSAERPKGSFSTLEIQRTEQGDSAMYLCASSFYSGQKETQYFGPGTRLLVL.

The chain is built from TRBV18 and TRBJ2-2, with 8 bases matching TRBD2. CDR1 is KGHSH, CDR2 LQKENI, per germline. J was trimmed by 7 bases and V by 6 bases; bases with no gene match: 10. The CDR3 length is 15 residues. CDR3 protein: CASSPSGSNGGELFF. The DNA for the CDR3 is TGTGCCAGCTCTCCAAGCGGGAGTAACGGCGGGGAGCTGTTTTTT. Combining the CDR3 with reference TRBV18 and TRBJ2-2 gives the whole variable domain NAGVMQNPRHLVRRRGQEARLRCSPMKGHSHVYWYRQLPEEGLKFMVYLQKENIIDESGMPKERFSAEFPKEGPSILRIQQVVRGDSAAYFCASSPSGSNGGELFFGEGSRLTVL.

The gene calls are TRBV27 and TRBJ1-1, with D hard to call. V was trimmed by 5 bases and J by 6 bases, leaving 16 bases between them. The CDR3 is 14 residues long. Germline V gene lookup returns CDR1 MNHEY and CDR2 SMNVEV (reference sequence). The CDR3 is CASSLSRVGAEAFF. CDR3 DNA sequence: TGTGCCAGCAGTCTCTCGAGGGTCGGAGCTGAAGCTTTCTTT.

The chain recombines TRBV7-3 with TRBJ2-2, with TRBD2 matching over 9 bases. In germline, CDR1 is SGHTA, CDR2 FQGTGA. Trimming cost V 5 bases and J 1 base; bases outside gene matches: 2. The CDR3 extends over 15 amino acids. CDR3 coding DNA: TGTGCCAGCAGCCTAGCGGGGATGAACACCGGGGAGCTGTTTTTT. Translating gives CASSLAGMNTGELFF.

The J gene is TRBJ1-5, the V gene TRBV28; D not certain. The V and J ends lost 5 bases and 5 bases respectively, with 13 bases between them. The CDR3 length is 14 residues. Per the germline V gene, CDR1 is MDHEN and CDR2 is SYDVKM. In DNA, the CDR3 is TGTGCCAGCAGTAAAGGAGGTGGGGATCAGCCCCAGCATTTT. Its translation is CASSKGGGDQPQHF.

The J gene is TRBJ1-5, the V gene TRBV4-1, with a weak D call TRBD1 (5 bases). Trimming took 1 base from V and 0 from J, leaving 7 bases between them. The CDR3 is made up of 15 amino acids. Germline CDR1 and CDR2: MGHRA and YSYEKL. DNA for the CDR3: TGCGCCAGCAGCCAAGCCAGGGATAGCAATCAGCCCCAGCATTTT. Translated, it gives CASSQARDSNQPQHF.

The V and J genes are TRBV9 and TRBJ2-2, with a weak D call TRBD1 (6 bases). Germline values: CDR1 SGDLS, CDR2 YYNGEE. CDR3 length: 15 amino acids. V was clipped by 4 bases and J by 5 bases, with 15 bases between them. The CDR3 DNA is TGTGCCAGCAGCAGGCAGGGTAGGGGGACCGGGGAGCTGTTTTTT. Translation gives CASSRQGRGTGELFF.

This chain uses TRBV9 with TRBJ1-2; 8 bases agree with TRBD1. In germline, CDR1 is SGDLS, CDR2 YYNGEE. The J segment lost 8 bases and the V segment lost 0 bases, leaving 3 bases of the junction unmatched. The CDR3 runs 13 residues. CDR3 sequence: CASSVGQGAGYTF. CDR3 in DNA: TGTGCCAGCAGCGTAGGCCAGGGGGCCGGCTACACCTTC.

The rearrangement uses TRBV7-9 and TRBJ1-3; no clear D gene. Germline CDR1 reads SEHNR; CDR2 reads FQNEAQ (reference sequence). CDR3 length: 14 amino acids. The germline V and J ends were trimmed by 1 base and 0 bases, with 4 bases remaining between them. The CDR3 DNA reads TGTGCCAGCAGCTTAGTTAGCTCTGGAAACACCATATATTTT. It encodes CASSLVSSGNTIYF.

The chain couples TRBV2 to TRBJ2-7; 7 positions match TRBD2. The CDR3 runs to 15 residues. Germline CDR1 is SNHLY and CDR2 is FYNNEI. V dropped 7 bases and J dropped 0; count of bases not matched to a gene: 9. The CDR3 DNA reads TGTGCCAGCACTGAGGGCGGGAGCAGCTCCTACGAGCAGTACTTC. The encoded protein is CASTEGGSSSYEQYF. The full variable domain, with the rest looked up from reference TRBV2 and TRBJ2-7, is EPEVTQTPSHQVTQMGQEVILRCVPISNHLYFYWYRQILGQKVEFLVSFYNNEISEKSEIFDDQFSVERPDGSNFTLKIRSTKLEDSAMYFCASTEGGSSSYEQYFGPGTRLTVT.

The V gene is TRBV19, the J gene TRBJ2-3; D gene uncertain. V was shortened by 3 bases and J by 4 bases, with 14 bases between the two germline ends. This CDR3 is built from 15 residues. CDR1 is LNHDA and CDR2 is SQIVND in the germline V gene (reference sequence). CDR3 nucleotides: TGTGCCAGTAGTATTGTAGCATCTGTCGCAGATACGCAGTATTTT. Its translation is CASSIVASVADTQYF.

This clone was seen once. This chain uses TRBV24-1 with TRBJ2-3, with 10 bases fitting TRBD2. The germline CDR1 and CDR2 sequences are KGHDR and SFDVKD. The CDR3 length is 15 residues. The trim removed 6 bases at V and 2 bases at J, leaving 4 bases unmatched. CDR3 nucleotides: TGTGCCACCAGTCATGGACTAGCGGACACAGATACGCAGTATTTT. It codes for CATSHGLADTDTQYF.

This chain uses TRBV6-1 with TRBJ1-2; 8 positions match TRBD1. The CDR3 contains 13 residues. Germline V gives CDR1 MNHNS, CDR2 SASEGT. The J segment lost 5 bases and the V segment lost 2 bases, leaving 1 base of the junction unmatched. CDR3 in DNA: TGTGCCAGCAGTGAACGACAGGGGTATGGCTACACCTTC. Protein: CASSERQGYGYTF.

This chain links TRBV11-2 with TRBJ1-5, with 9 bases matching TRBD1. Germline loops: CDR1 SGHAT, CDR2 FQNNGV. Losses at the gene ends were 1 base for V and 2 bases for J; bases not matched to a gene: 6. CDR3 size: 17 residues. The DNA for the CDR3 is TGTGCCAGCAGCTTAGGACAGGGGGGAAGGGGCAATCAGCCCCAGCATTTT. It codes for CASSLGQGGRGNQPQHF.

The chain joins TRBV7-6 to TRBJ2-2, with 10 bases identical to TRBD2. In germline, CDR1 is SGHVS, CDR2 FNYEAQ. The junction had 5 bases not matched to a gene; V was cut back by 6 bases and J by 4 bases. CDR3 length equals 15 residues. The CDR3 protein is CASRNLAGATGELFF. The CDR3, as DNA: TGTGCCAGCAGAAACCTAGCGGGAGCCACCGGGGAGCTGTTTTTT.

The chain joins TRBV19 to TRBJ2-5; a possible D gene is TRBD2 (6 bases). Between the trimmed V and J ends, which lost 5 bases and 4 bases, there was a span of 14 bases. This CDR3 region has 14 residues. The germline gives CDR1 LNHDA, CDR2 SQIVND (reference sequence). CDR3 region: CASSAPQGGETQYF. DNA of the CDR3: TGTGCCAGTAGTGCACCTCAGGGAGGAGAGACCCAGTACTTC.

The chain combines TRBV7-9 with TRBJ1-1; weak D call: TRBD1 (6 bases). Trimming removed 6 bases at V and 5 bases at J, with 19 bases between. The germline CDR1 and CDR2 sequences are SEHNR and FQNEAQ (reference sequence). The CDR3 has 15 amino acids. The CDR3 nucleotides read TGTGCCAGCAGTCACAGGGAACCCCGGAGGACTGAAGCTTTCTTT. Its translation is CASSHREPRRTEAFF.

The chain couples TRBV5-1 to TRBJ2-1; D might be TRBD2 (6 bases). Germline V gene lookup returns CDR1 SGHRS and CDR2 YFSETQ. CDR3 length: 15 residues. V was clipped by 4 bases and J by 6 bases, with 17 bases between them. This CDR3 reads CASSPTPGVGNEQFF. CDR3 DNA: TGCGCCAGCAGCCCCACCCCGGGAGTGGGCAATGAGCAGTTCTTC.